The 21 T cell receptor beta chains below were found in one sample sequenced in a study of cytomegalovirus exposure and HLA in healthy donors. Vbeta (60) and Jbeta (13) primers were used in the PCR. The protocol was immunoSEQ multiplex PCR, while the TCRdb copy is restricted to in-frame clones and leaves out a portion. The table lists 95,000 to 100,000 clones, approximately 76% of them singletons. The sequencing sample was made of PBMCs. The receptors shown here come from a woman aged 55-69 years in good health and CMV-seropositive.

On this clone: One end of the junction varies from germline; a read error may be responsible. The chain combines TRBV7-9 with TRBJ2-1, with 14 positions matching TRBD2. The CDR3 has 16 residues. The germline V gene encodes CDR1 SEHNR and CDR2 FQNEAQ (reference sequence). The CDR3 here is CSSSSATSGRGDEQFF. Here the CDR3 DNA reads TGTTCCAGCAGCTCTGCGACTAGCGGGAGGGGGGATGAGCAGTTCTTC. Full variable domain (remainder filled in from reference TRBV7-9 and TRBJ2-1): DTGVSQNPRHKITKRGQNVTFRCDPISEHNRLYWYRQTLGQGPEFLTYFQNEAQLEKSRLLSDRFSAERPKGSFSTLEIQRTEQGDSAMYLCSSSSATSGRGDEQFFGPGTRLTVL.

This clone showed up just a few times. The rearrangement links TRBV4-1 to TRBJ1-5; D is undetermined. The V gene's germline CDR1 is MGHRA and CDR2 YSYEKL. The CDR3 covers 14 residues. Deletions cut 5 bases from V and 4 bases from J, with 12 bases between. Here the CDR3 reads CASSKHYGNQPQHF. For the CDR3, the DNA is TGCGCCAGCAGCAAACATTACGGGAATCAGCCCCAGCATTTT.

This clone was seen more than once but under ten times. In nucleotides, the CDR3 is TGCAGCGTTTCGGACACTGAAGCTTTCTTT. It specifies CSVSDTEAFF. The rearrangement uses TRBV29-1 and TRBJ1-1; D ambiguous. V was pared by 5 bases and J by 3 bases, with 4 bases between. The CDR3 contains 10 residues. Germline loops: CDR1 SQVTM, CDR2 ANQGSEA.

The J gene is TRBJ2-1, the V gene TRBV30; the match to TRBD2 covers 7 bases. The CDR3 totals 14 residues. The germline V gene encodes CDR1 GTSNPN and CDR2 SVGIG (reference sequence). The junction had 9 bases not matched to a gene; V was cut back by 5 bases and J by 5 bases. Here the CDR3 DNA reads TGTGCCTGGCTAACGGGCGGGAGTGACAATGAGCAGTTCTTC. It translates to CAWLTGGSDNEQFF.

The V call is TRBV28, the J call TRBJ2-7; 9 bases line up with TRBD1. Germline V gives CDR1 MDHEN, CDR2 SYDVKM. The CDR3 spans 15 residues. V lost 5 bases, J lost 5 bases, and 10 bases stayed unmatched. The CDR3: CASSPPGQGSHEQYF. The CDR3 nucleotides are TGTGCCAGCAGTCCACCGGGACAGGGATCCCACGAGCAGTACTTC.

V and J are TRBV14 and TRBJ1-1, with D perhaps matching TRBD1 (5 bases). The CDR3 contains 15 residues. V was pared by 4 bases and J by 5 bases, with 17 bases between. The germline V gene encodes CDR1 SGHDN and CDR2 FVKESK. The CDR3 region has the DNA TGTGCCAGCAGCCGTACTGCAGGGAAGAGGACTGAAGCTTTCTTT. It yields the protein CASSRTAGKRTEAFF.

The chain recombines TRBV27 with TRBJ2-2; 9 bases match TRBD2. The trim removed 5 bases at V and 4 bases at J, leaving 8 bases unmatched. The CDR3 length is 16 residues. Germline values: CDR1 MNHEY, CDR2 SMNVEV (reference sequence). CDR3 residues: CASSHLAGVATGELFF. The CDR3 coding sequence is TGTGCCAGCAGTCACTTAGCGGGAGTGGCCACCGGGGAGCTGTTTTTT.

This rearrangement joins TRBV9 to TRBJ2-7; D ambiguous. The CDR3 runs to 13 residues. CDR1 is SGDLS, CDR2 YYNGEE, per germline. V shed 4 bases and J shed 5 bases, with 13 bases lying between them. CDR3 coding DNA: TGTGCCAGCAGCCCCCGGGTGGGTGACGAGCAGTACTTC. It yields the protein CASSPRVGDEQYF.

The chain's CDR3 is CASSLLRGSLEAFF. As DNA, the CDR3 is TGCGCCAGCAGCTTGCTTAGAGGGTCCCTTGAAGCTTTCTTT. This sequence joins TRBV5-1 and TRBJ1-1; D gene unclear. In germline, CDR1 is SGHRS, CDR2 YFSETQ. V lost 1 base, J lost 7 bases, and 14 bases lay in between. There are 14 residues in the CDR3.

This chain connects TRBV14 to TRBJ1-2; a weak D match, TRBD1 (5 bases). Germline V gives CDR1 SGHDN, CDR2 FVKESK. The CDR3 consists of 14 residues. Trimming left V 2 bases short and J 4 bases short, with 11 bases between. The CDR3 DNA is TGTGCCAGCAGCCAAAGGCAGGGCTTCTATGGCTACACCTTC. It codes for CASSQRQGFYGYTF.

The V call is TRBV7-9, the J call TRBJ1-5, with D hard to call. The germline V gene encodes CDR1 SEHNR and CDR2 FQNEAQ (reference sequence). Trimming removed 5 bases from V and 9 bases from J, with 17 bases in between. The CDR3 runs 14 residues. This chain's CDR3 is CASSKGASNGPQHF. CDR3 DNA sequence: TGTGCCAGCAGCAAGGGAGCCTCCAACGGGCCCCAGCATTTT.

The genes are TRBV5-6 and TRBJ1-5; a possible D gene is TRBD1 (6 bases). Germline CDR1 and CDR2: SGHDT and YYEEEE. Trimming shortened V by 0 bases and J by 7 bases, and 14 bases separated the two germline ends. This CDR3 is 15 amino acids long. CDR3 residues: CASSLAGTLGQPQHF. CDR3 sequence (DNA): TGTGCCAGCAGCTTGGCCGGGACATTAGGGCAGCCCCAGCATTTT.

This chain links TRBV5-4 with TRBJ2-3, with D tentatively TRBD1 (6 bases). V lost 5 bases to trimming and J lost 6 bases, with 16 bases between them. CDR1 is SGHNT, CDR2 YYREEE, per germline (reference sequence). The CDR3 has 14 residues. The CDR3 sequence: CASSRTAGEDTQYF. CDR3 nucleotide sequence: TGTGCCAGCAGTCGGACGGCAGGGGAGGATACGCAGTATTTT.

V gene TRBV27 combines with J gene TRBJ1-5; D ambiguous. The germline V and J ends were trimmed by 3 bases and 1 base, with 10 bases remaining between them. CDR1 is MNHEY and CDR2 is SMNVEV in the germline V gene (reference sequence). The CDR3 loop spans 15 amino acids. In DNA form, the CDR3 reads TGTGCCAGCAGTTTGTCTGCCAGAAGCAATCAGCCCCAGCATTTT. It translates to CASSLSARSNQPQHF.

This chain links TRBV5-1 with TRBJ2-1, with TRBD2 matching over 9 bases. Unmatched junction bases numbered 4, after V lost 0 bases and J lost 9 bases. The V gene's germline CDR1 is SGHRS and CDR2 YFSETQ. The CDR3 consists of 14 residues. The CDR3 sequence: CASSLDSGSIEQFF. As DNA, the CDR3 is TGCGCCAGCAGCTTGGATAGCGGGAGTATTGAGCAGTTCTTC.

This clone was found a few times. The gene calls are TRBV29-1 and TRBJ2-7, with D tentatively TRBD1 (6 bases). CDR3 length equals 14 residues. Germline V gene sequence: CDR1 SQVTM, CDR2 ANQGSEA. Trimming pared 4 bases from V and 1 base from J, leaving 14 bases between. The CDR3 is CSVALTGMSYEQYF. The DNA of the CDR3 is TGCAGCGTTGCCCTGACAGGAATGTCCTACGAGCAGTACTTC.

The chain is built from TRBV14 and TRBJ1-1, with 8 nucleotides matching TRBD1. Trimming took 4 bases from V and 11 from J; bases not matched to a gene: 9. Germline V CDR1 and CDR2: SGHDN, FVKESK. The CDR3 extends over 13 amino acids. The CDR3 DNA reads TGTGCCAGCAGCCTGATCGACAGGGGCAACGCTTTCTTT. This codes for CASSLIDRGNAFF.

V usage is TRBV11-3 and J usage is TRBJ2-2; D unresolved. This CDR3 region has 15 residues. Trimming left V 5 bases short and J 2 bases short, with 12 bases between. Germline loops: CDR1 SGHNT, CDR2 YENEEA. Written as DNA, the CDR3 is TGTGCCAGCAGCCCGAGCCGTAGCAACACCGGGGAGCTGTTTTTT. Amino acids: CASSPSRSNTGELFF.

V usage is TRBV27 and J usage is TRBJ1-2; 8 positions match TRBD1. Looked up from germline, CDR1 is MNHEY and CDR2 is SMNVEV (reference sequence). The CDR3 contains 17 residues. V gave up 3 bases and J gave up 2 bases; unmatched junction bases: 11. The DNA of the CDR3 is TGTGCCAGCAGTTTCACAGGGGGTTCATTATTAAACTATGGCTACACCTTC. It specifies CASSFTGGSLLNYGYTF.

Here the CDR3 reads CASSVELGGYNEQFF. The CDR3 bases are TGTGCCAGCAGCGTAGAACTAGGAGGTTACAATGAGCAGTTCTTC. The chain has TRBV9 and TRBJ2-1; TRBD2 might be the D (5 bases). This CDR3 has 15 amino acids. V was cut by 0 bases and J by 4 bases, with 11 bases left in between. The V gene's germline CDR1 is SGDLS and CDR2 YYNGEE.

The gene calls are TRBV27 and TRBJ1-5; 8 nucleotides match TRBD1. This CDR3 is built from 16 residues. Trimming removed 3 bases from V and 4 bases from J; junction bases left unmatched: 8. CDR1 and CDR2 (germline): MNHEY, SMNVEV (reference sequence). CDR3 bases: TGTGCCAGCAGTTTCACAGGGGGACAGAGGAATCAGCCCCAGCATTTT. This gives the protein CASSFTGGQRNQPQHF.